One TCR beta chain is described in this entry. As yet, its antigen is unknown. The data were produced by immunoSEQ multiplex PCR, yet TCRdb's version contains in-frame clones alone and is incomplete. The repertoire has about 28,000 clones, around 78% of them found once; the top ten carry about 5.3%. This specimen comes from a study of T cell responses to AZD1222 COVID-19 vaccine. Study-wide findings and caveats: Donor demographics were predominantly white British with a female majority; clonal diversity may be underestimated. A reported finding is that nearly half of spike-specific TCRs target unmutated variant regions. Recipients of AZD1222 seropositive at baseline numbered only six or seven.

The V segment lost 6 bases and the J segment 6 bases; nucleotides outside the gene matches: 6. This CDR3 is built from 14 residues. Germline assignment: CDR1 KGHDR and CDR2 SFDVKD. The J gene is TRBJ2-2, the V gene TRBV24-1; 7 bases agree with TRBD1. The input for sequencing was peripheral blood, taken on day 0 of AZD1222 vaccination. This sequence was found in an adult in good health. The CDR3 loop is CATSPADRAGELFF. CDR3 in DNA: TGTGCCACCAGTCCGGCCGACAGGGCCGGGGAGCTGTTTTTT.